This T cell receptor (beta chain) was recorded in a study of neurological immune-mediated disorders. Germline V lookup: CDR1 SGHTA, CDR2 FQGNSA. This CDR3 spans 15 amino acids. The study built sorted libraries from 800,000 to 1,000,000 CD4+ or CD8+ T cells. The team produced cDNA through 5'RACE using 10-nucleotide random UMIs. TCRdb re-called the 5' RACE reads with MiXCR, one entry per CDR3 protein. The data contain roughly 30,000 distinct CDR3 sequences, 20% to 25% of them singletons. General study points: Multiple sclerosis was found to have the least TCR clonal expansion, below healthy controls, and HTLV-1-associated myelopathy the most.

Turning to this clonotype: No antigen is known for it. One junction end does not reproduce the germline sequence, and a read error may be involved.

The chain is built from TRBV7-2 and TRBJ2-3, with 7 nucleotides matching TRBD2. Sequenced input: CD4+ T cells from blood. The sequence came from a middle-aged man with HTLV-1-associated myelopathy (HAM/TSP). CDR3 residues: CASSLYWGGTDMQYF. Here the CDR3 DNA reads TGTGCCAGCAGCTTATATTGGGGGGGTACAGATATGCAGTATTTT.